This T cell receptor beta chain was captured in a study of blood T cell repertoires in COVID-19. CDR3 length: 14 residues. Germline V lookup: CDR1 SGHRS, CDR2 YFSETQ. Trimming took off 0 bases at V and 5 bases at J, with 11 bases between the two ends. Some clones are missing from TCRdb's copy, which holds only in-frame ones; the method was immunoSEQ multiplex PCR. Found here are nearly 250,000 clones, about 90% of them singletons; the top ten hold 0.85% to 0.9%. The chain recombines TRBV5-1 with TRBJ1-1; tentatively, D is TRBD1 (5 bases). The receptor was isolated from a middle-aged man who had been exposed to COVID-19. Sequencing used PBMCs or T cells enriched from blood (not recorded which). CDR3 loop: CASSLGGQGTEAFF. The DNA of the CDR3 is TGCGCCAGCAGCTTGGGGGGCCAGGGTACTGAAGCTTTCTTT.